The following is a T cell receptor beta chain sequence with its context. What it binds is not known. CDR3 length: 13 residues. Trimming shortened V by 0 bases and J by 4 bases, and 8 bases separated the two germline ends. From germline, CDR1 is SGHRS and CDR2 YFSETQ. Libraries were prepared by immunoSEQ multiplex PCR; TCRdb keeps only in-frame clonotypes and omits some of them. The table has approximately 40,000 clones, approximately 84% seen once. The data stem from a study of T cells in localized non-small cell lung cancer. Findings of the study overall: Because researchers sequenced only one region of the tumor, heterogeneity is still possible. Adjacent lung tissue had a median about 58 of the top 100 clones found in the tumor. Compared with tumor, uninvolved adjacent lung displayed greater T cell clonality, ranking highest overall. In the blood, greater T cell density corresponded to longer overall survival.

The receptor was derived from a man aged 40 to 70 with stage I lung adenocarcinoma. The sequenced sample was peripheral blood, obtained before any cancer treatment. The chain uses TRBV5-1 and TRBJ2-7; D is undetermined. This chain's CDR3 is CASSLGQEYEQYF. The CDR3 DNA sequence: TGCGCCAGCAGCTTGGGGCAGGAGTACGAGCAGTACTTC.